Below are 6 T cell receptor beta chains sequenced from a single sample in a study of T-cell reconstitution after alpha-beta-depleted transplantation in children (dated by TCRdb to about 2016). The method behind the library was PCR. The run used an Illumina HiSeq 2500. TCR library preparation used molecular barcoding, with unique molecular identifiers applied to normalize quantification of the TCRbeta repertoire. The public reads were quality trimmed at Q25 with fastp and then assembled into clones with MiXCR by TCRdb, keeping productive beta chains. Records with the same CDR3 protein are collapsed into one entry carrying the most frequent genes and DNA. The sample contains roughly 500,000 distinct CDR3 sequences, 30% to 35% of them found a single time. Together, the top ten hold approximately 2.3% of the sample. The sample was PBMCs from the stem cell graft donor, taken from the stem cell graft. The receptor source for this set is a human donor who donated a stem cell graft to a child with aplastic anemia.

In this sample, this clonotype turned up a few times. V is TRBV5-1 and J is TRBJ1-1; 8 bases fit TRBD1. CDR1 and CDR2 from the germline V gene are SGHRS and YFSETQ. After removal of 3 bases from V and 0 bases from J, the junction contained 7 bases not matched to a gene. This CDR3 is built from 16 residues. The CDR3 coding sequence is TGCGCCAGCAGCTCCGAGGCAGGGGGCGTGAACACTGAAGCTTTCTTT. Residues: CASSSEAGGVNTEAFF.

This clonotype was counted a few times. This rearrangement joins TRBV18 to TRBJ1-1, with TRBD1 matching 7 bases. Trimming cost V 3 bases and J 0 bases; bases outside gene matches: 7. Germline V gives CDR1 KGHSH, CDR2 LQKENI. The CDR3 totals 16 residues. The CDR3 DNA reads TGTGCCAGCTCACCCGACGACAGGGCCATGAACACTGAAGCTTTCTTT. Residues: CASSPDDRAMNTEAFF. Based on the CDR3 plus reference TRBV18 and TRBJ1-1, the full variable domain is NAGVMQNPRHLVRRRGQEARLRCSPMKGHSHVYWYRQLPEEGLKFMVYLQKENIIDESGMPKERFSAEFPKEGPSILRIQQVVRGDSAAYFCASSPDDRAMNTEAFFGQGTRLTVV.

The chain recombines TRBV18 with TRBJ1-4; D might be TRBD1 (5 bases). The CDR3 contains 13 residues. Trimming took 1 base from V and 14 from J, leaving 14 bases between them. Germline assignment: CDR1 KGHSH and CDR2 LQKENI. CDR3 residues: CASSPRDASRLFF. CDR3 DNA: TGTGCCAGCTCACCACGGGACGCAAGTCGGCTGTTTTTT.

The chain uses TRBV12-3 or TRBV12-4 and TRBJ2-7; D not resolved. The CDR3 consists of 15 residues. V was pared by 4 bases and J by 0 bases, with 13 bases between. For the CDR3, the DNA is TGTGCCAGCAGTTCCACCGACACACGCTCCTACGAGCAGTACTTC. Its protein is CASSSTDTRSYEQYF.

This chain connects TRBV18 to TRBJ2-1; TRBD1 is a possible D gene (5 bases). The V and J ends lost 2 bases and 2 bases respectively, with 7 bases between them. This CDR3 is 14 amino acids long. Germline CDR1 reads KGHSH; CDR2 reads LQKENI. CDR3 coding DNA: TGTGCCAGCTCACCAAAGGGGACCTACAATGAGCAGTTCTTC. Translated: CASSPKGTYNEQFF. Full variable domain (remainder filled in from reference TRBV18 and TRBJ2-1): NAGVMQNPRHLVRRRGQEARLRCSPMKGHSHVYWYRQLPEEGLKFMVYLQKENIIDESGMPKERFSAEFPKEGPSILRIQQVVRGDSAAYFCASSPKGTYNEQFFGPGTRLTVL.

This clonotype has only a few counts. This chain joins TRBV5-5 and TRBJ2-7; TRBD2 matches 10 bases. The junction had 5 bases not matched to a gene; V was cut back by 2 bases and J by 3 bases. Germline CDR1 reads SGHKS; CDR2 reads YYEKEE (reference sequence). The CDR3 loop spans 15 amino acids. The CDR3, as DNA: TGTGCCAGCAGCTTAGGCGGGACTAGCGTCTACGAGCAGTACTTC. This gives the protein CASSLGGTSVYEQYF.